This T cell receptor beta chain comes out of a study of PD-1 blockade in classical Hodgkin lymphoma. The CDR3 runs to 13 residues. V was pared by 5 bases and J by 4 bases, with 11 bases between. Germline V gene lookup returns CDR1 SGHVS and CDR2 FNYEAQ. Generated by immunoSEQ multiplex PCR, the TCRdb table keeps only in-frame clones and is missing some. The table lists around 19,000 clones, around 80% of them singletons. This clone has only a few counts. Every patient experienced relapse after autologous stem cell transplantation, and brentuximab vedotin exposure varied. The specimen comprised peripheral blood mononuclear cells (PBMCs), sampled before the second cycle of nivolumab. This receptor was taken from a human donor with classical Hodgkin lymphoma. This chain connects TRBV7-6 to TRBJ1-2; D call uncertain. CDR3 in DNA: TGTGCCAGCAGCCCAAGGAGCGGCTATGGCTACACCTTC. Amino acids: CASSPRSGYGYTF.